One sample yielded the 27 T cell receptor beta chains listed below, sequenced in a study of blood T cells in healthy people across ages. Alongside a J-beta primer mix, a sample-barcoded 5' primer served in a second PCR lasting about 7 to 11 cycles. Via MiXCR, TCRdb re-called the 5' RACE reads, giving one row per CDR3 protein. This sample has some 1.4 million distinct CDR3 sequences; roughly 40% occur once, and the top ten carry roughly 7.7%. Sequencing was performed on blood. The receptor source for this set is a woman aged 18-30 years in good health.

This clonotype turned up a few times. J is TRBJ1-2 and V is TRBV11-2; perhaps TRBD1 as D (5 bases). Germline CDR1 reads SGHAT; CDR2 reads FQNNGV. CDR3 length: 14 residues. V lost 1 base and J 12 bases, leaving 18 bases between the germline ends. CDR3 loop: CASSLGGTVYGDTF. The CDR3 DNA sequence: TGTGCCAGCAGCTTAGGAGGGACGGTCTATGGGGACACCTTC.

This clonotype was observed a few times. The chain combines TRBV10-3 with TRBJ2-3, with 11 nucleotides matching TRBD2. The CDR3 consists of 17 residues. Germline loops: CDR1 ENHRY, CDR2 SYGVKD. J was trimmed by 0 bases and V by 10 bases; bases with no gene match: 12. The CDR3 nucleotides are TGTGCCACGAGACCACTAGCGGGAGTTGCCAGCACAGATACGCAGTATTTT. This encodes CATRPLAGVASTDTQYF.

The chain recombines TRBV24-1 with TRBJ2-6; 7 bases agree with TRBD1. The CDR3 runs to 18 residues. Germline V gene lookup returns CDR1 KGHDR and CDR2 SFDVKD. J gave up 2 bases and V 5 bases, and 11 bases lay outside the gene matches. The chain's CDR3 is CATSGVSGGDAGANVLTF. The CDR3 DNA reads TGTGCCACCAGTGGGGTTTCAGGGGGTGACGCTGGGGCCAACGTCCTGACTTTC.

The chain employs TRBV12-3 or TRBV12-4 and TRBJ1-1, with D possibly matching TRBD1 (6 bases). Trimming cost V 0 bases and J 6 bases, with 11 bases left between them. The CDR3 is 14 amino acids. The CDR3 is CASSLARGLAEAFF. CDR3 DNA sequence: TGTGCCAGCAGTTTAGCCAGGGGATTAGCTGAAGCTTTCTTT.

The chain recombines TRBV4-2 with TRBJ2-7, with unresolved D. V gave up 0 bases and J gave up 10 bases, with 19 bases separating them. In germline, CDR1 is LGHNA, CDR2 YNFKEQ. The CDR3 is 15 amino acids. The CDR3 region is CASSQDGGPTQTQYF. The CDR3 DNA sequence: TGTGCCAGCAGCCAAGACGGTGGGCCCACCCAAACCCAGTACTTC.

The rearrangement joins TRBV25-1 to TRBJ2-7; TRBD1 aligns across 7 bases. With 10 bases clipped from V and 2 bases from J, the junction kept 8 bases outside the gene matches. Per the germline V gene, CDR1 is MGHDK and CDR2 is SYGVNS. This CDR3 has 13 amino acids. The CDR3 DNA sequence: TGTGCCACCCTAGGGACAGATGCCTACGAGCAGTACTTC. Amino acid sequence: CATLGTDAYEQYF.

This clonotype has just a few counts. The chain recombines TRBV27 with TRBJ2-5; D is perhaps TRBD2 (5 bases). TRBJ2-7 matches the DNA end more closely, so the J call is doubtful. The CDR3 sequence is 14 residues long. Germline V gene lookup returns CDR1 MNHEY and CDR2 SMNVEV (reference sequence). The CDR3 region has the DNA TGTGCCAGCAGCTGGATCGGGGAAACCTACGAGCAGTACTTC. Residues: CASSWIGETYEQYF.

This clonotype was picked up many times. A junction boundary mismatches the germline segment, possibly from a read error. The rearrangement joins TRBV12-3 or TRBV12-4 to TRBJ1-2, with 7 positions matching TRBD1. The CDR3 loop spans 15 amino acids. CDR3 sequence: CASSLGQGANYGYTF. In nucleotides, the CDR3 is TGTGCCAGCAGCTTAGGGCAGGGGGCTAACTATGGCTACACCTTC.

This clonotype was picked up a small number of times. This rearrangement joins TRBV12-3 or TRBV12-4 to TRBJ2-3; a possible D gene is TRBD2 (5 bases). V lost 7 bases, J lost 0 bases, and 14 bases lay in between. CDR3 size: 15 residues. DNA of the CDR3: TGTGCCAGCACCCCCGGGGTTACTAGCACAGATACGCAGTATTTT. It yields the protein CASTPGVTSTDTQYF.

This clonotype has only a few counts. The chain employs TRBV9 and TRBJ2-1; 7 nucleotides line up with TRBD1. Germline assignment: CDR1 SGDLS and CDR2 YYNGEE. This CDR3 region has 15 residues. The trim removed 4 bases at V and 7 bases at J, leaving 11 bases unmatched. In nucleotides, the CDR3 is TGTGCCAGCAGCCATACTACAGGGGCGGTAAATGAGCAGTTCTTC. Translation gives CASSHTTGAVNEQFF.

Concerning this clonotype itself: The junction and the germline gene differ at one end; a read error may be behind it. This chain joins TRBV5-1 and TRBJ2-1, with D possibly TRBD2 on 6 matching bases. The length of the CDR3 is 15 residues. Germline V gene lookup returns CDR1 SGHRS and CDR2 YFSETQ. The CDR3 bases are TGCGTCAGCAGCTCCTGGGAGGACTCCTACAATGAGCAGTTCTTC. This translates into CVSSSWEDSYNEQFF.

The V gene is TRBV5-1, the J gene TRBJ2-7, with 7 bases that match TRBD1. The CDR3 runs to 14 residues. Germline V gene sequence: CDR1 SGHRS, CDR2 YFSETQ. V lost 4 bases and J lost 4; bases outside the gene matches: 8. The CDR3 region is CASSVNRGPYEQYF. As DNA, the CDR3 is TGCGCCAGCAGCGTGAACAGGGGTCCGTACGAGCAGTACTTC.

This chain uses TRBV10-3 with TRBJ2-5; D might be TRBD2 (6 bases). Trimming cost V 7 bases and J 11 bases, with 17 bases left between them. The CDR3 loop spans 12 amino acids. Looked up from germline, CDR1 is ENHRY and CDR2 is SYGVKD. CDR3 sequence (DNA): TGTGCCATCACGCGGGAAAGGAATGAGCAGTACTTC. Translated: CAITRERNEQYF.

This clonotype was recorded once. This chain connects TRBV27 to TRBJ2-2; 7 positions match TRBD2. Trimming removed 3 bases from V and 4 bases from J; junction bases left unmatched: 5. Germline CDR1 reads MNHEY; CDR2 reads SMNVEV (reference sequence). This CDR3 is built from 15 residues. For the CDR3, the DNA is TGTGCCAGCAGTTTGGGGAGGGCCAGCACCGGGGAGCTGTTTTTT. Residues: CASSLGRASTGELFF.

The chain uses TRBV7-2 and TRBJ1-2, with D unclear. V lost 5 bases, J lost 4 bases, and 14 bases lay in between. The CDR3 length is 14 residues. Germline CDR1 is SGHTA and CDR2 is FQGNSA. CDR3 amino acids: CASSPLGSFYGYTF. CDR3 sequence (DNA): TGTGCCAGCAGCCCCCTGGGGTCCTTCTATGGCTACACCTTC.

V is TRBV7-9 and J is TRBJ2-7, with TRBD2 matching over 7 bases. Trimming at V came to 11 bases and at J to 4 bases, leaving 11 bases not matched to a gene. CDR1 and CDR2 from the germline V gene are SEHNR and FQNEAQ (reference sequence). This CDR3 is built from 13 residues. The CDR3 here is CAGVRASGYEQYF. Here the CDR3 DNA reads TGTGCCGGCGTCAGGGCTAGCGGTTACGAGCAGTACTTC.

The chain carries TRBV7-2 and TRBJ1-3, with unresolved D. V lost 5 bases and J lost 3, with 5 bases in between. Germline assignment: CDR1 SGHTA and CDR2 FQGNSA. CDR3 length: 12 residues. CDR3 nucleotides: TGTGCCAGCAGCCCCTTTGGAAACACCATATATTTT. Residues: CASSPFGNTIYF.

The chain couples TRBV30 to TRBJ2-5, with 7 bases that match TRBD2. Germline CDR1 GTSNPN, CDR2 SVGIG (reference sequence). The CDR3 totals 15 residues. V shed 4 bases and J 2 bases; nucleotides not matched to a gene: 10. The CDR3 DNA is TGTGCCTGGAATCTGGGAGGGGCAGGTCAAGAGACCCAGTACTTC. It yields the protein CAWNLGGAGQETQYF.

Points on this clonotype: A much more abundant neighbour one base away suggests this may be a read error. The chain employs TRBV20-1 and TRBJ1-2, with 7 bases fitting TRBD1. The CDR3 sequence is 14 residues long. Germline V lookup: CDR1 DFQATT, CDR2 SNEGSKA (reference sequence). The trim removed 0 bases at V and 10 bases at J, leaving 11 bases unmatched. The CDR3 here is CSARDVSGQDTYTF. CDR3 in DNA: TGCAGTGCTAGAGATGTTTCCGGACAGGATACCTACACCTTC.

This clonotype occurred once. A much larger clonotype is one base distant, so this may be a read error. This chain joins TRBV29-1 and TRBJ2-7, with D maybe TRBD2 (7 bases). Germline V gene sequence: CDR1 SQVTM, CDR2 ANQGSEA. V shed 7 bases and J shed 6 bases, with 16 bases lying between them. This CDR3 comprises 12 residues. Here the CDR3 reads CSGLGGDPEQYF. CDR3 bases: TGCAGCGGATTAGGGGGGGACCCCGAGCAGTACTTC.

This clonotype was detected a few times. The chain carries TRBV6-1 and TRBJ2-5; 11 bases map to TRBD2. With V trimmed by 7 bases and J by 5 bases, 18 bases remained unmatched. Germline loops: CDR1 MNHNS, CDR2 SASEGT. CDR3 length equals 18 residues. The CDR3 reads CASTLSRSLAGANETQYF. The CDR3 DNA reads as TGTGCCAGCACCCTGAGTCGATCACTAGCGGGGGCCAATGAGACCCAGTACTTC.

Regarding this clonotype: Relative to the germline gene, one junction end is altered; a read error may explain this. CDR3 residues: CAFSAPSYNEQFF. The CDR3 DNA is TGTGCCTTCAGTGCCCCCTCCTACAATGAGCAGTTCTTC. The rearrangement joins TRBV10-3 to TRBJ2-1; D not resolved. The CDR3 is made up of 13 amino acids. The germline V gene encodes CDR1 ENHRY and CDR2 SYGVKD.

Turning to this clonotype: Mismatch with germline at one junction end may stem from a read error. The chain employs TRBV7-2 and TRBJ1-1; a weak D match, TRBD1 (5 bases). Germline CDR1 is SGHTA and CDR2 is FQGNSA. The CDR3 runs to 14 residues. Here the CDR3 reads CASSLRRTYAETFF. CDR3 bases: TGTGCCAGCAGCCTGAGACGGACATACGCTGAAACTTTCTTT.

This chain links TRBV3-1 with TRBJ2-7, with TRBD2 identical over 9 bases. Germline lookup yields CDR1 LGHDT and CDR2 YNNKEL (reference sequence). This CDR3 comprises 16 residues. V dropped 4 bases and J dropped 3; count of bases not matched to a gene: 10. DNA for the CDR3: TGTGCCAGCAGCCCACTTAGCGGGAGCTCCCACTACGAGCAGTACTTC. This codes for CASSPLSGSSHYEQYF.

This clonotype was found a few times. The J gene is TRBJ2-1, the V gene TRBV4-1; D perhaps matches TRBD2 (5 bases). V dropped 0 bases and J dropped 8 bases, with 14 bases sitting between them. The CDR3 is 15 residues long. Germline CDR1 and CDR2: MGHRA and YSYEKL. CDR3 loop: CASSQDRSSIDEQFF. The CDR3 bases are TGCGCCAGCAGCCAAGATCGATCTAGCATCGATGAGCAGTTCTTC.

The genes are TRBV4-1 and TRBJ2-7; perhaps D is TRBD1 or TRBD2 (6 bases each). The last part of the DNA fits TRBJ2-5 better; the J call may be wrong. This CDR3 has 16 residues. The germline gives CDR1 MGHRA, CDR2 YSYEKL. The CDR3 DNA reads TGCGCCAGCAGCCGCAGCCGAGGGGGGCTTAAAGAGACCCAGTACTTC. This gives the protein CASSRSRGGLKETQYF.

This clonotype was picked up a small number of times. This chain uses TRBV9 with TRBJ2-1; 10 positions match TRBD2. With V trimmed by 0 bases and J by 4 bases, 7 bases remained unmatched. The germline V gene encodes CDR1 SGDLS and CDR2 YYNGEE. There are 17 residues in the CDR3. CDR3 DNA: TGTGCCAGCAGCGTAGGGGCTAGCGGGGGCCATTACAATGAGCAGTTCTTC. This translates into CASSVGASGGHYNEQFF.